This passage covers 26 T cell receptor beta chains from one sample sequenced in a study of cytomegalovirus exposure and HLA in healthy donors. Primers: 60 Vbeta forward and 13 Jbeta reverse. The method was immunoSEQ multiplex PCR; TCRdb's version includes in-frame clones alone and lacks a portion of them. Of tens of thousands of clones detected, 75% to 85% appear once; the ten largest clones hold approximately 1.5%. Sample: PBMCs. These TCRs come from a female donor in good health and CMV-seronegative.

V and J are TRBV6-1 and TRBJ1-2, with unresolved D. The CDR3 is 13 amino acids. Per germline, CDR1 MNHNS and CDR2 SASEGT. The V end lost 2 bases, the J end lost 3 bases, and 7 bases lay between the germline ends. CDR3 DNA sequence: TGTGCCAGCAGTGAACAAGAGGACTATGGCTACACCTTC. Residues: CASSEQEDYGYTF.

The chain employs TRBV5-8 and TRBJ1-2, with D perhaps TRBD1 (6 bases). V shed 2 bases and J shed 5 bases, with 19 bases lying between them. CDR1 is SGHTS, CDR2 YDEGEE, per germline. The CDR3 length is 16 residues. The CDR3 loop reads CASSFQRTALGYGYTF. The CDR3 nucleotides read TGTGCCAGCAGCTTTCAACGGACAGCCCTGGGGTATGGCTACACCTTC.

The chain joins TRBV18 to TRBJ1-3; 9 nucleotides match TRBD1. There are 14 residues in the CDR3. Germline V gene sequence: CDR1 KGHSH, CDR2 LQKENI. Trimming took 3 bases from V and 8 from J; bases not matched to a gene: 5. The CDR3 nucleotides read TGTGCCAGCTCACCCGGGACAGGGAGAGACACCATATATTTT. Amino acid sequence: CASSPGTGRDTIYF.

The rearrangement joins TRBV11-2 to TRBJ2-2; TRBD2 agrees at 8 bases. The germline gives CDR1 SGHAT, CDR2 FQNNGV. The CDR3 runs to 17 residues. V was clipped by 1 base and J by 4 bases; unmatched bases: 8. The CDR3 bases are TGTGCCAGCAGCTTAGGCGCGGTAGCGGGGACCACCGGGGAGCTGTTTTTT. Protein product: CASSLGAVAGTTGELFF.

The chain combines TRBV27 with TRBJ2-6; D ambiguous. This CDR3 comprises 15 residues. The ends were cut back, 5 bases at V and 0 bases at J, with 8 bases in the middle. Germline loops: CDR1 MNHEY, CDR2 SMNVEV (reference sequence). CDR3 DNA: TGTGCCAGCAGTCCCTTTTTCTCTGGGGCCAACGTCCTGACTTTC. This sequence encodes CASSPFFSGANVLTF.

This clone was seen once. The chain combines TRBV28 with TRBJ2-5; 14 bases match TRBD2. The CDR3 covers 16 residues. CDR1 and CDR2 (germline): MDHEN, SYDVKM. Germline trimming cut 5 bases from V and 5 bases from J; bases unmatched to any gene: 7. The DNA of the CDR3 is TGTGCCAGCAGTCCCGGACTAGCGGGGGGTTGGGAGACCCAGTACTTC. Encoded protein: CASSPGLAGGWETQYF.

This clone was recorded once. The V and J genes are TRBV7-9 and TRBJ1-3; the D gene is possibly TRBD1 (6 bases). Trimming left V 1 base short and J 8 bases short, with 12 bases between. This CDR3 is built from 14 residues. CDR1 is SEHNR, CDR2 FQNEAQ, per germline (reference sequence). This chain's CDR3 is CASSLETRGDTIYF. CDR3 in DNA: TGTGCCAGCAGCTTAGAGACCAGGGGAGACACCATATATTTT.

The chain joins TRBV7-6 to TRBJ2-1, with D perhaps matching TRBD2 (6 bases). Trimming removed 6 bases at V and 0 bases at J, with 18 bases between. The CDR3 length is 17 residues. Germline V gives CDR1 SGHVS, CDR2 FNYEAQ. The CDR3 loop is CASSNAPGLRSYNEQFF. CDR3 nucleotides: TGTGCCAGCAGTAATGCTCCGGGACTTCGCTCCTACAATGAGCAGTTCTTC.

This chain connects TRBV5-1 to TRBJ2-5; D not certain. CDR1 and CDR2 (germline): SGHRS, YFSETQ. The CDR3 totals 13 residues. V was clipped by 4 bases and J by 4 bases, with 11 bases between them. The CDR3 sequence is CASSVRHGETQYF. Written as DNA, the CDR3 is TGCGCCAGCAGCGTTCGACATGGAGAGACCCAGTACTTC. Looking up the rest from reference TRBV5-1 and TRBJ2-5 gives the full variable domain: KAGVTQTPRYLIKTRGQQVTLSCSPISGHRSVSWYQQTPGQGLQFLFEYFSETQRNKGNFPGRFSGRQFSNSRSEMNVSTLELGDSALYLCASSVRHGETQYFGPGTRLLVL.

This clone was recorded once. The chain joins TRBV4-1 to TRBJ1-2, with D perhaps matching TRBD1 (6 bases). V dropped 1 base and J dropped 8 bases, with 14 bases sitting between them. The V gene's germline CDR1 is MGHRA and CDR2 YSYEKL. The CDR3 contains 14 residues. The DNA of the CDR3 is TGCGCCAGCAGCCAAGTTCGGGGGGCCCTCGGCTACACCTTC. Its protein is CASSQVRGALGYTF.

The V and J genes are TRBV18 and TRBJ1-2; 7 bases match TRBD1. The CDR3 has 14 amino acids. The V and J ends lost 2 bases and 6 bases, in that order; junction bases with no gene match: 6. Per germline, CDR1 KGHSH and CDR2 LQKENI. CDR3 sequence (DNA): TGTGCCAGCTCACCAGAGGACAGGACGGATGGCTACACCTTC. It encodes CASSPEDRTDGYTF.

The V call is TRBV7-6, the J call TRBJ2-1, with 10 bases matching TRBD2. The CDR3 is made up of 16 amino acids. Germline V gene lookup returns CDR1 SGHVS and CDR2 FNYEAQ. The junction had 6 bases not matched to a gene; V was cut back by 3 bases and J by 4 bases. This CDR3 reads CASSFELAGIYNEQFF. The CDR3, as DNA: TGTGCCAGCAGCTTTGAACTAGCGGGGATTTACAATGAGCAGTTCTTC.

The J gene is TRBJ1-2, the V gene TRBV25-1; TRBD1 agrees at 7 bases. The CDR3 has 15 amino acids. Germline assignment: CDR1 MGHDK and CDR2 SYGVNS. The J segment lost 8 bases and the V segment lost 5 bases, leaving 14 bases of the junction unmatched. CDR3 region: CASSIGRGTAGGYTF. DNA of the CDR3: TGTGCCAGCAGTATCGGACGCGGGACAGCCGGGGGCTACACCTTC.

The chain has TRBV7-9 and TRBJ2-5; 9 bases align to TRBD1. V lost 5 bases to trimming and J lost 4 bases; unmatched junction nucleotides: 8. The CDR3 is made up of 15 amino acids. Germline CDR1 SEHNR, CDR2 FQNEAQ (reference sequence). The DNA of the CDR3 is TGTGCCAGCAGCCCCGGGACAGGGTTTTTAGAGACCCAGTACTTC. Translating gives CASSPGTGFLETQYF.

This clone was counted only a few times. The chain recombines TRBV5-1 with TRBJ1-2; 7 nucleotides line up with TRBD1. V lost 4 bases, J lost 4 bases, and 7 bases stayed unmatched. The CDR3 length is 14 residues. Germline-derived CDR1 and CDR2 are SGHRS and YFSETQ. In DNA, the CDR3 is TGCGCCAGCAGCCCAACGACAGGGACCTATGGCTACACCTTC. It codes for CASSPTTGTYGYTF.

The V and J genes are TRBV19 and TRBJ1-1; 7 nucleotides line up with TRBD1. After removal of 1 base from V and 4 bases from J, the junction contained 9 bases not matched to a gene. From germline, CDR1 is LNHDA and CDR2 SQIVND (reference sequence). The CDR3 runs 16 residues. Here the CDR3 reads CASSIVRQGPFTEAFF. CDR3 coding DNA: TGTGCCAGTAGTATAGTCCGACAGGGTCCCTTCACTGAAGCTTTCTTT.

This clone came up a few times. The chain employs TRBV5-1 and TRBJ2-2; no reliable D call. The ends were cut back, 4 bases at V and 2 bases at J, with 3 bases in the middle. Germline CDR1 SGHRS, CDR2 YFSETQ. CDR3 length equals 12 residues. The CDR3 region is CASSLNTGELFF. CDR3 DNA: TGCGCCAGCAGCCTAAACACCGGGGAGCTGTTTTTT.

As concerns this clone: A junction boundary mismatches the germline segment, possibly from a read error. The rearrangement links TRBV11-2 to TRBJ2-7, with 9 bases identical to TRBD1. Looked up from germline, CDR1 is SGHAT and CDR2 is FQNNGV. The CDR3 runs 15 residues. CDR3 sequence (DNA): TGTGCCAGCAGCTCCGGGACAGGGAATTCCTACGAGCGGTACTTC. This codes for CASSSGTGNSYERYF.

J is TRBJ2-5 and V is TRBV4-1, with 7 bases aligning to TRBD1. The J call may be mistaken, given a closer DNA end match to TRBJ2-7. Germline-derived CDR1 and CDR2 are MGHRA and YSYEKL. This CDR3 spans 15 amino acids. CDR3 nucleotide sequence: TGCGCCAGCAGCTCGCGGACAGGCCCTCCTTACGAGCAGTACTTC. This translates into CASSSRTGPPYEQYF.

The chain combines TRBV4-3 with TRBJ1-5, with 8 bases aligning to TRBD1. The CDR3 extends over 15 amino acids. V lost 3 bases, J lost 7 bases, and 8 bases stayed unmatched. Germline loops: CDR1 LGHNA, CDR2 YSLEER. The CDR3 region has the DNA TGCGCCAGCAGCCAGTTCCAGGGGGCGAAGCAGCCCCAGCATTTT. The encoded protein is CASSQFQGAKQPQHF.

This clone was found once. V usage is TRBV6-6 and J usage is TRBJ2-5, with 9 nucleotides matching TRBD2. Germline lookup yields CDR1 MNHNY and CDR2 SVGAGI (reference sequence). V lost 0 bases to trimming and J lost 2 bases; unmatched junction nucleotides: 4. CDR3 length: 16 residues. Written as DNA, the CDR3 is TGTGCCAGCAGTTACTCTGCGGGGGGGGAACAAGAGACCCAGTACTTC. Residues: CASSYSAGGEQETQYF.

The chain employs TRBV7-2 and TRBJ1-4, with D possibly TRBD1 on 6 matching bases. The CDR3 is made up of 16 amino acids. Trimming pared 1 base from V and 8 bases from J, leaving 17 bases between. Germline V gene sequence: CDR1 SGHTA, CDR2 FQGNSA. The CDR3 nucleotides read TGTGCCAGCAGCTTAGAATTTCGGACAGCAGGGGAAAAACTGTTTTTT. Residues: CASSLEFRTAGEKLFF. Full variable domain (remainder filled in from reference TRBV7-2 and TRBJ1-4): GAGVSQSPSNKVTEKGKDVELRCDPISGHTALYWYRQSLGQGLEFLIYFQGNSAPDKSGLPSDRFSAERTGGSVSTLTIQRTQQEDSAVYLCASSLEFRTAGEKLFFGSGTQLSVL.

V and J are TRBV21-1 and TRBJ2-3; the DNA was not used to check the table's D call, TRBD1. TRBV21-1 is designated a pseudogene. The CDR3 runs 11 residues. CDR3 residues: CASGAGGPQYF. The CDR3 nucleotides read TGTGCCAGCGGGGCAGGGGGGCCGCAGTATTTT.

The chain uses TRBV27 and TRBJ2-7; D ambiguous. This CDR3 has 15 residues. The V gene's germline CDR1 is MNHEY and CDR2 SMNVEV (reference sequence). V dropped 2 bases and J dropped 3 bases, with 14 bases sitting between them. The DNA of the CDR3 is TGTGCCAGCAGTTTACAAGGCTTCAGGTTCTACGAGCAGTACTTC. The encoded protein is CASSLQGFRFYEQYF.

In regard to this clone: Distinct nucleotide sequences in the sample also encode this CDR3. This chain links TRBV5-1 with TRBJ2-2; D is unclear. The V and J ends lost 2 bases and 11 bases respectively, with 7 bases between them. Germline V gene sequence: CDR1 SGHRS, CDR2 YFSETQ. The CDR3 spans 11 residues. Here the CDR3 reads CASSFGGELFF. As DNA, the CDR3 is TGCGCCAGCAGCTTTGGCGGCGAGCTGTTTTTT.

This chain connects TRBV19 to TRBJ1-1; D is ambiguous. The length of the CDR3 is 11 residues. Germline-derived CDR1 and CDR2 are LNHDA and SQIVND (reference sequence). V was trimmed by 3 bases and J by 7 bases, leaving 6 bases between them. The CDR3 is CASSIRFEAFF. Here the CDR3 DNA reads TGTGCCAGTAGTATCAGGTTTGAAGCTTTCTTT.